These T cell receptor beta chains were read from a single sample in a study of T cell repertoires in cytomegalovirus infection. TCRdb re-called the reads through MiXCR, storing one row per CDR3 protein. The sample includes fewer than 1,000,000 distinct CDR3 sequences, roughly 30% seen only once; the top ten take around an eighth. Their antigen targets remain unknown. The material was cultured CD8+ T cells from PBMCs, obtained from culture after CMV antigen stimulation. The receptors here all came from a human donor in good health (CMV status not recorded). Some clones in this sample may be carry-over from other donors' samples. Each CDR3 is given without its conserved first and last residue.

v_gene: TRBV7-8; len: 12; CDR3aa: ASSRSWANEKLF
v_gene: TRBV12-5; len: 14; CDR3aa: ASGLDGTGRTHRYT
v_gene: TRBV6-2/TRBV6-3; len: 14; CDR3aa: ASSYDTGRSYNEQF
v_gene: TRBV6-5; len: 14; CDR3aa: ASSPSGPSGNQPQH
v_gene: TRBV13; len: 13; CDR3aa: ASSRRQGSNSPLH
v_gene: TRBV4-3; len: 12; CDR3aa: ASSQEGRMETQY
v_gene: TRBV24-1; len: 12; CDR3aa: ATSDLKKENEQF
v_gene: TRBV6-8; len: 11; CDR3aa: ASSHTGVNEQF
v_gene: TRBV5-1; len: 13; CDR3aa: ASSLALVGLNEQY
v_gene: TRBV7-7; len: 13; CDR3aa: ASSPGLAVRETQY
v_gene: TRBV7-6; len: 12; CDR3aa: ASTSRDRVYEQF
v_gene: TRBV7-2; len: 14; CDR3aa: ASSGRGRGPLYGYT
v_gene: TRBV4-1; len: 12; CDR3aa: ASSQGGQFYEQY
v_gene: TRBV12-3/TRBV12-4; len: 10; CDR3aa: ASTPGSDTQY
v_gene: TRBV10-3; len: 10; CDR3aa: AIATSANEQF
v_gene: TRBV18; len: 15; CDR3aa: ASSQGSGAGGKTEAF
v_gene: TRBV27; len: 16; CDR3aa: ASSLSHHDSLNTGELF
v_gene: TRBV6-6; len: 17; CDR3aa: ASSNNGTGNVKNRKTIY
v_gene: TRBV7-8; len: 18; CDR3aa: ASSLKYNGQGIGIREKLF
v_gene: TRBV2; len: 12; CDR3aa: ASSEASGPYEQY
v_gene: TRBV6-1; len: 15; CDR3aa: ASSEARGSYSNTEAF
v_gene: TRBV4-2; len: 17; CDR3aa: ASSNPGTGGFYSNQPQH
v_gene: TRBV7-9; len: 15; CDR3aa: ASSLGPRTVSLYTQY
v_gene: TRBV12-3/TRBV12-4; len: 11; CDR3aa: ASRPSDNQPQH
v_gene: TRBV7-2; len: 8; CDR3aa: ASALNTIY
v_gene: TRBV29-1; len: 14; CDR3aa: SVEDFGTGPSYEQY
v_gene: TRBV4-3; len: 13; CDR3aa: ASSLDRLAANEQF
v_gene: TRBV11-2; len: 13; CDR3aa: ASSLEVGVHQPQH
v_gene: TRBV28; len: 12; CDR3aa: ASSVVGVPDTQY
v_gene: TRBV4-1; len: 14; CDR3aa: ASSPGVGTGYNEQF
v_gene: TRBV12-3/TRBV12-4; len: 13; CDR3aa: ASSPGLAPGNEQF
v_gene: TRBV10-3; len: 9; CDR3aa: ATFGDNEQF
v_gene: TRBV19; len: 13; CDR3aa: ASSIDLPDSTEAF
v_gene: TRBV7-9; len: 13; CDR3aa: ASTEVTIPYNEQF
v_gene: TRBV4-2; len: 17; CDR3aa: ASSQDLPPQAPTNEKLF
v_gene: TRBV19; len: 13; CDR3aa: ASSIDPDPNTEAF
v_gene: TRBV7-9; len: 13; CDR3aa: ASSYSGTEGSPQH
v_gene: TRBV4-1; len: 17; CDR3aa: ASSQDRLEAWGRSYEQY
v_gene: TRBV7-2; len: 13; CDR3aa: ASSKWDSPTGELF
v_gene: TRBV29-1; len: 10; CDR3aa: SVVQGGDEQF
v_gene: TRBV11-2; len: 15; CDR3aa: ASSLWDRLAVKNEQF
v_gene: TRBV27; len: 13; CDR3aa: ASRIFGGSTDTQY
v_gene: TRBV7-2; len: 13; CDR3aa: ASSLEQGGPYGYT
v_gene: TRBV7-2; len: 15; CDR3aa: ASSLERNPTSGNTIY
v_gene: TRBV2; len: 8; CDR3aa: ARLGTEAF
v_gene: TRBV19; len: 13; CDR3aa: ASSIWDQPNTEAF